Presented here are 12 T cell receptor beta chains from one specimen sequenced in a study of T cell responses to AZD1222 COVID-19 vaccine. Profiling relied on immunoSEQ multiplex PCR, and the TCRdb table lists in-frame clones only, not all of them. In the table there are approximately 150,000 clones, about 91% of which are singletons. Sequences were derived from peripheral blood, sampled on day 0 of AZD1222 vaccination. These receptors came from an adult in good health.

The CDR3 DNA reads as TGTGCCAGCAGCGTTTTCCGGGAGCCCTACAATGAGCAGTTCTTC. Residues: CASSVFREPYNEQFF. This sequence joins TRBV9 and TRBJ2-1, with D perhaps matching TRBD2 (6 bases). Germline CDR1 reads SGDLS; CDR2 reads YYNGEE. The CDR3 covers 15 residues. V lost 2 bases to trimming and J lost 2 bases, with 11 bases between them. The whole variable domain, filled in from reference TRBV9 and TRBJ2-1, reads DSGVTQTPKHLITATGQRVTLRCSPRSGDLSVYWYQQSLDQGLQFLIQYYNGEERAKGNILERFSAQQFPDLHSELNLSSLELGDSALYFCASSVFREPYNEQFFGPGTRLTVL.

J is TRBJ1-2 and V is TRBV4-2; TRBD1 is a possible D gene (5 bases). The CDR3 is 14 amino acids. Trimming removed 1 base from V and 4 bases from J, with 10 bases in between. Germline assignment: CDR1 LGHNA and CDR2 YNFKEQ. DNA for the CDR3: TGTGCCAGCAGCCAAGGCCCAGGGAGCTATGGCTACACCTTC. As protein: CASSQGPGSYGYTF.

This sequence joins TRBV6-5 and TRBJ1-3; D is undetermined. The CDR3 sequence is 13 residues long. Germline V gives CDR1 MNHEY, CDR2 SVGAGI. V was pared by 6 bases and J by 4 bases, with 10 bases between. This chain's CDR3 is CASRAGTGNTIYF. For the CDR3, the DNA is TGTGCCAGCAGGGCGGGTACGGGAAACACCATATATTTT.

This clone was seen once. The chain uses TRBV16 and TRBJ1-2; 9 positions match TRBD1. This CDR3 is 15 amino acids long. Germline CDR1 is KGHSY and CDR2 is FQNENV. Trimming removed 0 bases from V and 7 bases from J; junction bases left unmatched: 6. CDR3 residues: CASSQSRGQGSGYTF. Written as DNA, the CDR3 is TGTGCCAGCAGCCAATCACGGGGACAGGGATCTGGCTACACCTTC. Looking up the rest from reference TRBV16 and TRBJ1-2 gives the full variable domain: GEEVAQTPKHLVRGEGQKAKLYCAPIKGHSYVFWYQQVLKNEFKFLISFQNENVFDETGMPKERFSAKCLPNSPCSLEIQATKLEDSAVYFCASSQSRGQGSGYTFGSGTRLTVV.

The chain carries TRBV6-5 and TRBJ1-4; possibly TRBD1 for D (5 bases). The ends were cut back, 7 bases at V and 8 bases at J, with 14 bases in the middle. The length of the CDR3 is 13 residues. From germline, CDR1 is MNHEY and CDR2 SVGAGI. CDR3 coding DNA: TGTGCCAGCAAAATACAGGCGACGGAAAAACTGTTTTTT. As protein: CASKIQATEKLFF.

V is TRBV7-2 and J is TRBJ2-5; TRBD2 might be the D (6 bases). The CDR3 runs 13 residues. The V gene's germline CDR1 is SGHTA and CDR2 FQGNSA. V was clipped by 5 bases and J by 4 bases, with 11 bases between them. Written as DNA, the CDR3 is TGTGCCAGCAGCACGGGACTTCGAGAGACCCAGTACTTC. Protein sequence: CASSTGLRETQYF.

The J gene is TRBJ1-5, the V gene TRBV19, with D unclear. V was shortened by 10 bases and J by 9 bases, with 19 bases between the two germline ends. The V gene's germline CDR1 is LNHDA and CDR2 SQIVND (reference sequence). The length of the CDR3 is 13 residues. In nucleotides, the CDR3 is TGTGCCACCAAGAGGGAGGGCAGGTGGCCCCAGCATTTT. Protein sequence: CATKREGRWPQHF.

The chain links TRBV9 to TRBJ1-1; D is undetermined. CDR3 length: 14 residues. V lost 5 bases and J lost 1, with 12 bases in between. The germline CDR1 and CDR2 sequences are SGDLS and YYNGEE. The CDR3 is CASRSSQWNTEAFF. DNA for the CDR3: TGTGCCAGCAGATCATCACAGTGGAACACTGAAGCTTTCTTT.

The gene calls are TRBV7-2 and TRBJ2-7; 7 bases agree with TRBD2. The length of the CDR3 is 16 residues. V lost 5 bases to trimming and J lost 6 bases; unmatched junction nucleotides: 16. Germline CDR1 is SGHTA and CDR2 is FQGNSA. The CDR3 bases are TGTGCCAGCAGCCCACTGGTGGCGGGCGGGAGCCCCGAGCAGTACTTC. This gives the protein CASSPLVAGGSPEQYF.

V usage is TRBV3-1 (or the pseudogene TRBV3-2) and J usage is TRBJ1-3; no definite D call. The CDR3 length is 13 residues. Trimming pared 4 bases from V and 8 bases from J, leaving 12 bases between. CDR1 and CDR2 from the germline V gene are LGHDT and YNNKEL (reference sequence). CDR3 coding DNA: TGTGCCAGCAGCCGAAAAAGTGGGGACACCATATATTTT. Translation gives CASSRKSGDTIYF.

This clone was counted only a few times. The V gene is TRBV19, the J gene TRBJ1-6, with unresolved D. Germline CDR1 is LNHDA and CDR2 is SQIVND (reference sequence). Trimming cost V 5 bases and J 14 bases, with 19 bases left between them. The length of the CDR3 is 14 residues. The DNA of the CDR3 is TGTGCCAGTAGTTCCGACTTTTATCGACTAGCCCTCCACTTT. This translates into CASSSDFYRLALHF.

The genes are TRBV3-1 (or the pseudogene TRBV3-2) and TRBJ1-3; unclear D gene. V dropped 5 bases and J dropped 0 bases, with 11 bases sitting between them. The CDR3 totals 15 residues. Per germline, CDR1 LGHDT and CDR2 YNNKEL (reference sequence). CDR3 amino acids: CASSSYSLSGNTIYF. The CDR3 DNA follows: TGTGCCAGCAGCTCATATAGTCTCTCTGGAAACACCATATATTTT.